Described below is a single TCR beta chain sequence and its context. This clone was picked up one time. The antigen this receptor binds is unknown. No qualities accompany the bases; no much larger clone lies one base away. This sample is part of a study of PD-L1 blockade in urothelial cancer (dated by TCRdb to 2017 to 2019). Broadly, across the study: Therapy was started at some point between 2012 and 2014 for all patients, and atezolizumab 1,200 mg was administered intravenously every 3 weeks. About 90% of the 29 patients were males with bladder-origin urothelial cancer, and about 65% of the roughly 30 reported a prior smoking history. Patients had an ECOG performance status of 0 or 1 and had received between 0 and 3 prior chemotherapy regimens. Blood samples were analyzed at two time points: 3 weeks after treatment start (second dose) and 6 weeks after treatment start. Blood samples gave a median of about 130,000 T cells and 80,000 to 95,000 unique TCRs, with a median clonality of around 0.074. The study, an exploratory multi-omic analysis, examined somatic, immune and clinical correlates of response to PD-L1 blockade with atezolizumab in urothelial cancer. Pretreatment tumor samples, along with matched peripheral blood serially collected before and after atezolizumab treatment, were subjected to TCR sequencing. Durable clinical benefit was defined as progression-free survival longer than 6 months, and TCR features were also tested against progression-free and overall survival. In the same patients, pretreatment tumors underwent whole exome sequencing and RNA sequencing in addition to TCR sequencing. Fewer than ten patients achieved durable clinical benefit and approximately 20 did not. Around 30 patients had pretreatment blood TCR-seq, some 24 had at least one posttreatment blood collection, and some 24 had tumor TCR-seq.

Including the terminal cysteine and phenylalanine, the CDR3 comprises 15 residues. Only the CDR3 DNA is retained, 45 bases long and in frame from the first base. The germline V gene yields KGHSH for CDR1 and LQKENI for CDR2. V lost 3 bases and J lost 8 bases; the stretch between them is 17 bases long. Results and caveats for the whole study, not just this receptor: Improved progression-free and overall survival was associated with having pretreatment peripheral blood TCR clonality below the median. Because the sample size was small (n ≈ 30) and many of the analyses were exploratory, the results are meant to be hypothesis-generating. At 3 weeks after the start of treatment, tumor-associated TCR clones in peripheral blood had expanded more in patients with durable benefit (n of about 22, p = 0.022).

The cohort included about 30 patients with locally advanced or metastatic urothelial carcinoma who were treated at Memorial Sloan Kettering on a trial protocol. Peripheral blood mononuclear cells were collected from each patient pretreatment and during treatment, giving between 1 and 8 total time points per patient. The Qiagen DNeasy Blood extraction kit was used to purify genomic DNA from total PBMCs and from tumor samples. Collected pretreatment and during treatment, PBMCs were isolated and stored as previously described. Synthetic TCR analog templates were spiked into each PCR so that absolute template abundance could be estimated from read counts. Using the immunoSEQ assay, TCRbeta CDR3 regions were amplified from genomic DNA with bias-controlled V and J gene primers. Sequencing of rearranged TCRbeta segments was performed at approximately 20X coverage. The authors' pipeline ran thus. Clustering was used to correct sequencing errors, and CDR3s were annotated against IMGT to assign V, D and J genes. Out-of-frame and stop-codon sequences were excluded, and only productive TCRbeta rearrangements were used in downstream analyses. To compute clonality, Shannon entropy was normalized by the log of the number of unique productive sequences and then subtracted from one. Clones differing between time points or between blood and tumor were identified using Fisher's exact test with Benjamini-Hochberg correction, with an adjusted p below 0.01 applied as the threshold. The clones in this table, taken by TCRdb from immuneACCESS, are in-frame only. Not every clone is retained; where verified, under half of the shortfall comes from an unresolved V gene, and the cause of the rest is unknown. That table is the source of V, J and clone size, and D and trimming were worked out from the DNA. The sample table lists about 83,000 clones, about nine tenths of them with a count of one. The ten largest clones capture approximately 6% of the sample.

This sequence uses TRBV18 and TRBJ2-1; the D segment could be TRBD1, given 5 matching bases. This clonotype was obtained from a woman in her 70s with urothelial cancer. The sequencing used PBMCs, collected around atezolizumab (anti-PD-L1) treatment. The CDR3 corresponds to CASSPISFRDDEQFF. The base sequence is TGTGCCAGCTCACCTATCTCCTTCAGGGATGATGAGCAGTTCTTC.